This T cell receptor beta chain was sequenced during a study of blood T cells in healthy people across ages. CDR1 and CDR2 from the germline V gene are LNHNV and YYDKDF (reference sequence). The CDR3 has 14 amino acids. V shed 2 bases and J 4 bases; nucleotides not matched to a gene: 4. The authors ran a second PCR of roughly 6 to 11 cycles using a sample-barcoded 5' primer and a J-beta primer mix. TCRdb re-derived calls from the 5' RACE reads in MiXCR, one entry per CDR3 protein. This sample has approximately 730,000 distinct CDR3 sequences; approximately 55% occur once, and the top ten carry about two fifths. In its sample, this clonotype was seen a few times.

V and J are TRBV15 and TRBJ2-5; the match to TRBD2 covers 7 bases. Sequencing was done on a sample of blood. The sequence derives from an elderly man in good health. The CDR3 is CATSRRLAPETQYF. For the CDR3, the DNA is TGTGCCACCAGCAGACGACTAGCCCCAGAGACCCAGTACTTC. Full variable domain (missing parts from reference TRBV15 and TRBJ2-5): DAMVIQNPRYQVTQFGKPVTLSCSQTLNHNVMYWYQQKSSQAPKLLFHYYDKDFNNEADTPDNFQSRRPNTSFCFLDIRSPGLGDTAMYLCATSRRLAPETQYFGPGTRLLVL.